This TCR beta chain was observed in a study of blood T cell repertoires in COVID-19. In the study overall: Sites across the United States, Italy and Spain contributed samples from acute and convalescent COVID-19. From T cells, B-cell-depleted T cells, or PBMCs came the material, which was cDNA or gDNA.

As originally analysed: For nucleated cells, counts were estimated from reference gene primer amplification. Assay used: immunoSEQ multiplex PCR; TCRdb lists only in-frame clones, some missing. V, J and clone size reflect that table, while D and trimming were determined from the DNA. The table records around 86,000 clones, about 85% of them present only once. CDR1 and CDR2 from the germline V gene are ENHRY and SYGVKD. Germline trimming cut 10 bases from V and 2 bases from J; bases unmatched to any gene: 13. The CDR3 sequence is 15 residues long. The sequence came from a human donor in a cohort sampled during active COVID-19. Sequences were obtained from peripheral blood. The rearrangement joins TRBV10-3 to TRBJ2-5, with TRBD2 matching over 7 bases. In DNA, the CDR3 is TGTGCCACCAGGGAGGGTGGGGCGAGTCAAGAGACCCAGTACTTC. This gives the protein CATREGGASQETQYF.